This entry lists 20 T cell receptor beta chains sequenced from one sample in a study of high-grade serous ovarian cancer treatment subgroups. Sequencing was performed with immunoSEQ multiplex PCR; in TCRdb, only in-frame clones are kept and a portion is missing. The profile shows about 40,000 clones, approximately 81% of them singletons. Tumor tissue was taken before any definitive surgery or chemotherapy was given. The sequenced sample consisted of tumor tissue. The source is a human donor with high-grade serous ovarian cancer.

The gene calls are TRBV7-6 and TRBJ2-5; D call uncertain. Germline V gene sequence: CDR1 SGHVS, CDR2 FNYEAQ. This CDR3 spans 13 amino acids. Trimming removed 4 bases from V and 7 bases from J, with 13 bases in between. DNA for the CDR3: TGTGCCAGCAGCTCGCTACCCCTGGGGACCCAGTACTTC. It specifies CASSSLPLGTQYF.

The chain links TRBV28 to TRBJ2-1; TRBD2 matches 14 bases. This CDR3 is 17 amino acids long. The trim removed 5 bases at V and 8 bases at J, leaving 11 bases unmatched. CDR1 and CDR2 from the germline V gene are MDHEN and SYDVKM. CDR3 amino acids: CASSLLRTSGRMDEQFF. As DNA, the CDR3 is TGTGCCAGCAGTCTTCTAAGGACTAGCGGGAGGATGGATGAGCAGTTCTTC.

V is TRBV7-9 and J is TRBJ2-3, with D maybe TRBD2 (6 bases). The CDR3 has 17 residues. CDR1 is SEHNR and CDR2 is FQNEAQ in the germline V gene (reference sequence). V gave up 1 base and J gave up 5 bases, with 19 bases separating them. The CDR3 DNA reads TGTGCCAGCAGCTTAGGAGAGGTTAGCGGACTGGGAGATACGCAGTATTTT. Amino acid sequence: CASSLGEVSGLGDTQYF. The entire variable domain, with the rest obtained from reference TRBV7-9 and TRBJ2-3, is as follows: DTGVSQNPRHKITKRGQNVTFRCDPISEHNRLYWYRQTLGQGPEFLTYFQNEAQLEKSRLLSDRFSAERPKGSFSTLEIQRTEQGDSAMYLCASSLGEVSGLGDTQYFGPGTRLTVL.

Here the CDR3 DNA reads TGTGCCAGCAGCCAAGATCACGGGAGTCACTACGAGCAGTACTTC. It specifies CASSQDHGSHYEQYF. The chain joins TRBV14 to TRBJ2-7, with a weak D call TRBD2 (6 bases). The germline V and J ends were trimmed by 0 bases and 3 bases, with 12 bases remaining between them. Germline V CDR1 and CDR2: SGHDN, FVKESK. The CDR3 contains 15 residues.

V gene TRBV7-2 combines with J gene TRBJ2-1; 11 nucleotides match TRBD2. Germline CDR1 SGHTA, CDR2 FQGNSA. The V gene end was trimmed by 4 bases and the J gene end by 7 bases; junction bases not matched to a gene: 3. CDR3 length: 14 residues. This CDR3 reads CASSSGLAANEQFF. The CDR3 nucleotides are TGTGCCAGCAGCTCGGGACTAGCGGCAAATGAGCAGTTCTTC.

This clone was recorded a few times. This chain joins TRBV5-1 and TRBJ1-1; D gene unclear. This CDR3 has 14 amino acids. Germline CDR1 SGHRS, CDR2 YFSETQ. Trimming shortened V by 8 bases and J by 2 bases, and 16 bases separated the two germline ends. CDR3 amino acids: CASHSPLSNTEAFF. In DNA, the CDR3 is TGCGCCAGTCATAGCCCGCTATCTAACACTGAAGCTTTCTTT.

The CDR3 sequence is CASSLQQGYEQYF. As DNA, the CDR3 is TGTGCCAGCTCGCTCCAACAAGGTTACGAGCAGTACTTC. V usage is TRBV18 and J usage is TRBJ2-7; D remains ambiguous. The CDR3 has 13 residues. Germline assignment: CDR1 KGHSH and CDR2 LQKENI. Trimming left V 6 bases short and J 4 bases short, with 13 bases between.

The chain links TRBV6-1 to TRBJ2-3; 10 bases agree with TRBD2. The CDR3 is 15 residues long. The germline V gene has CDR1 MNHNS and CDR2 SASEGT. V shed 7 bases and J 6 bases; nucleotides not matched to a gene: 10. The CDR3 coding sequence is TGTGCCAGCACCAGAGCGGGAGGGTTAGCGGATACGCAGTATTTT. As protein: CASTRAGGLADTQYF.

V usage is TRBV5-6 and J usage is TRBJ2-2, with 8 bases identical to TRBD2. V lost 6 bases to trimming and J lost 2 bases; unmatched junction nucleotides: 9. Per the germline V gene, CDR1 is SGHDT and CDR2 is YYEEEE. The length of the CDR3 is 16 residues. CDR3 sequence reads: CASTLGLAYNTGELFF. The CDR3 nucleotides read TGTGCCAGCACCCTAGGACTAGCTTATAACACCGGGGAGCTGTTTTTT.

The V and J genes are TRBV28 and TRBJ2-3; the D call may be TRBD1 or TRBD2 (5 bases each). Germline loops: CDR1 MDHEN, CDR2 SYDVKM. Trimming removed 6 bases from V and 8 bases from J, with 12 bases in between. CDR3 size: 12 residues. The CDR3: CASSQIGTTQYF. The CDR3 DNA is TGTGCCAGCAGCCAAATAGGGACTACGCAGTATTTT.

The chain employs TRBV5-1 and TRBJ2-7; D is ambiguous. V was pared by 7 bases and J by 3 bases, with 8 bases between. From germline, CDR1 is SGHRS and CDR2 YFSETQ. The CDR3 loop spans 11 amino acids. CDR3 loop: CASGEGYEQYF. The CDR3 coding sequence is TGCGCCAGCGGGGAAGGCTACGAGCAGTACTTC.

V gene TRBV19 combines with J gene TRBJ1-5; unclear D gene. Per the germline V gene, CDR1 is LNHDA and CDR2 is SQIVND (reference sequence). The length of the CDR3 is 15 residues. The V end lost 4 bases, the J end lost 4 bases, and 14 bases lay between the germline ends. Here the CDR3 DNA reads TGTGCCAGTAGTACGCGACGCGGCGAAAATCAGCCCCAGCATTTT. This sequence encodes CASSTRRGENQPQHF.

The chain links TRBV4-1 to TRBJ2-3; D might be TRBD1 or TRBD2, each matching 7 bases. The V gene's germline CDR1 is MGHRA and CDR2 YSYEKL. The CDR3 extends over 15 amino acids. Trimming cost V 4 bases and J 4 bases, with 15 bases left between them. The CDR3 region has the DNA TGCGCCAGCAGCCCAAGACAGGGAGGGGCAGATACGCAGTATTTT. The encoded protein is CASSPRQGGADTQYF.

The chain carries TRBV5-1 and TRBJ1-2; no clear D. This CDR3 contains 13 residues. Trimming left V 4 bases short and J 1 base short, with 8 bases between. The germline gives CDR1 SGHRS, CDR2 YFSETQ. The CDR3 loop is CASSEAVNYGYTF. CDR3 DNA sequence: TGCGCCAGCAGCGAAGCTGTTAACTATGGCTACACCTTC.

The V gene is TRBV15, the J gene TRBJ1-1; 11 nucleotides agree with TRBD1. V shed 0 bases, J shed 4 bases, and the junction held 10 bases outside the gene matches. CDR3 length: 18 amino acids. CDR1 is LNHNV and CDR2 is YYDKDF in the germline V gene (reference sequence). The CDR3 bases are TGTGCCACCAGCAGAGACGGGACAGGGGGTGGACCGAGCACTGAAGCTTTCTTT. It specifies CATSRDGTGGGPSTEAFF. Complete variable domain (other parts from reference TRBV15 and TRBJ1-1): DAMVIQNPRYQVTQFGKPVTLSCSQTLNHNVMYWYQQKSSQAPKLLFHYYDKDFNNEADTPDNFQSRRPNTSFCFLDIRSPGLGDTAMYLCATSRDGTGGGPSTEAFFGQGTRLTVV.

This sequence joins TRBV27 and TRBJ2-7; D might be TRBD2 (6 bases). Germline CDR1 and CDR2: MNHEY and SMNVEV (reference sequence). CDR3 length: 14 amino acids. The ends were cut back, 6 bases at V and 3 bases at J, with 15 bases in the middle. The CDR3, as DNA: TGTGCCAGCAGCCCTCGAGACGGGAGCTACGAGCAGTACTTC. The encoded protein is CASSPRDGSYEQYF.

As DNA, the CDR3 is TGTGCCAGCCGCTCCCAGACCTATGGCTACACCTTC. Translated, it gives CASRSQTYGYTF. The chain uses TRBV27 and TRBJ1-2; unclear D gene. The germline gives CDR1 MNHEY, CDR2 SMNVEV (reference sequence). This CDR3 spans 12 amino acids. V gave up 8 bases and J gave up 4 bases, with 11 bases separating them.

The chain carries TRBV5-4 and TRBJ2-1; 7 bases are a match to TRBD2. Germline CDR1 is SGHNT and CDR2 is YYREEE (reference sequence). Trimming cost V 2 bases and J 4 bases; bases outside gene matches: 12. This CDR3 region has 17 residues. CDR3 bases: TGTGCCAGCAGCTTAAACCGCCGTGGGGGGGGTTACAATGAGCAGTTCTTC. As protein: CASSLNRRGGGYNEQFF.

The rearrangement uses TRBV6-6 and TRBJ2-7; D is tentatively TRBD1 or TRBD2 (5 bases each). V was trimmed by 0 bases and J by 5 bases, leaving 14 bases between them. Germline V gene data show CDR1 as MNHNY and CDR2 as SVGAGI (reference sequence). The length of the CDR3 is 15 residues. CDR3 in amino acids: CASSYSRGPGHEQYF. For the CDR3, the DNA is TGTGCCAGCAGTTACTCAAGGGGACCGGGCCACGAGCAGTACTTC.

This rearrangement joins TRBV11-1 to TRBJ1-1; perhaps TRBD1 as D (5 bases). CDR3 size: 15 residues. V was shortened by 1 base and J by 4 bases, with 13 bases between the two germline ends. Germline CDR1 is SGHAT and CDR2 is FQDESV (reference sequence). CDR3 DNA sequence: TGTGCCAGCAGCTTAGTGGGGCAGGGTTCCACTGAAGCTTTCTTT. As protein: CASSLVGQGSTEAFF.